This T cell receptor (beta chain) came from a study of blood T cell repertoires in COVID-19. Clones were sequenced by immunoSEQ multiplex PCR, and TCRdb holds only the in-frame ones, with some missing. This sample yields some 240,000 clones, of which roughly 89% are seen a single time; around 4.6% belongs to the top ten. Germline trimming cut 6 bases from V and 5 bases from J; bases unmatched to any gene: 8. The germline gives CDR1 SEHNR, CDR2 FQNEAQ (reference sequence). This CDR3 is built from 15 residues. This TCR was recovered from a woman between 35 and 50 years old who had recovered from COVID-19. The sequencing sample was made of peripheral blood. V and J are TRBV7-9 and TRBJ1-4; 8 nucleotides match TRBD1. The CDR3, as DNA: TGTGCCAGCAGGCTAGGGCAGGGGGCAAATGAAAAACTGTTTTTT. As protein: CASRLGQGANEKLFF.